A single sample gave rise to the 6 T cell receptor beta chains below, sequenced in a study of neurological immune-mediated disorders (dated by TCRdb to between 2018 and 2020). Library preparation was by 5' RACE. Instrument on record: Illumina HiSeq 2500. The public reads were reanalyzed by TCRdb: fastp trimming at Q25, MiXCR alignment, in-frame beta chains only. Duplicate CDR3 protein sequences are folded into a single record with the most common DNA and genes. The sample yields 45,000 to 65,000 distinct CDR3 sequences; around 3.4% were counted once. Of the sample, 5.5% to 6% is held by the ten largest clones. Sequenced material: PBMCs. These receptors were obtained from a middle-aged man with multiple sclerosis.

This clonotype was seen repeatedly, ten times or more. The chain carries TRBV5-1 and TRBJ2-5; perhaps TRBD2 as D (5 bases). Germline CDR1 and CDR2: SGHRS and YFSETQ. This CDR3 contains 15 residues. V lost 7 bases and J lost 5, with 21 bases in between. The CDR3 region has the DNA TGCGCCAGCTCCCGGACGGCTTCCTCGGGGGAGACCCAGTACTTC. Translating it yields CASSRTASSGETQYF.

This clonotype was found many times. This chain uses TRBV7-9 with TRBJ2-2, with TRBD1 matching 9 bases. CDR3 length: 16 amino acids. Germline V gene data show CDR1 as SEHNR and CDR2 as FQNEAQ (reference sequence). V gave up 5 bases and J gave up 4 bases; unmatched junction bases: 8. The CDR3: CASSHTGGAGTGELFF. CDR3 bases: TGTGCCAGCAGCCACACAGGGGGCGCTGGCACCGGGGAGCTGTTTTTT. The full variable domain, rest sourced from reference TRBV7-9 and TRBJ2-2, is DTGVSQNPRHKITKRGQNVTFRCDPISEHNRLYWYRQTLGQGPEFLTYFQNEAQLEKSRLLSDRFSAERPKGSFSTLEIQRTEQGDSAMYLCASSHTGGAGTGELFFGEGSRLTVL.

In this sample, this clonotype turned up many times. This sequence joins TRBV7-2 and TRBJ2-3, with TRBD2 matching over 9 bases. This CDR3 is built from 15 residues. V shed 6 bases and J 6 bases; nucleotides not matched to a gene: 10. CDR1 SGHTA and CDR2 FQGNSA come from the germline V gene. In nucleotides, the CDR3 is TGTGCCAGCAGTTTTATCAGCGGGGGGCCGGATACGCAGTATTTT. This sequence encodes CASSFISGGPDTQYF.

This clonotype was detected ten times or more. V gene TRBV12-3 or TRBV12-4 combines with J gene TRBJ1-3, with TRBD1 as a possible D gene (6 bases). The CDR3 length is 16 residues. V dropped 3 bases and J dropped 2 bases, with 14 bases sitting between them. CDR3 DNA: TGTGCCAGCAGTTTTGGGGGGCGCAGAACTGGAAACACCATATATTTT. Translation gives CASSFGGRRTGNTIYF.

This clonotype was seen at least ten times. V usage is TRBV7-9 and J usage is TRBJ2-7, with D perhaps matching TRBD1 (5 bases). The germline V and J ends were trimmed by 6 bases and 4 bases, with 19 bases remaining between them. The CDR3 contains 15 residues. CDR1 is SEHNR, CDR2 FQNEAQ, per germline (reference sequence). The CDR3 sequence: CASSTVQGRAYEQYF. CDR3 in DNA: TGTGCCAGCAGTACCGTCCAGGGCAGGGCTTACGAGCAGTACTTC.

This clonotype was seen repeatedly, ten times or more. This chain connects TRBV18 to TRBJ2-7, with D unresolved. The CDR3 extends over 12 amino acids. V lost 3 bases and J 0 bases, leaving 3 bases between the germline ends. CDR1 and CDR2 (germline): KGHSH, LQKENI. CDR3 in amino acids: CASSPSSYEQYF. The CDR3 DNA is TGTGCCAGCTCACCTAGCTCCTACGAGCAGTACTTC.